This T cell receptor (beta chain) originates from a study of shared clonotypes between healthy human individuals (dated by TCRdb to about 2020). General notes on the study: The cohort comprised a couple of women and a few men aged 18 to 49 years. For each donor, three plates each were used for CD4 naive and CD4 memory, two plates were used for CD8 naive, and one plate was used for CD8 memory. To estimate repertoire size and how much clonotype sharing occurs between individuals, the study deeply sequenced the blood TCR repertoires of 5 or 6 healthy adults. Different laboratories and diverse techniques were used to prepare libraries and sequence TCR repertoires, to increase sequencing depth and limit assay-specific biases. Each donor's leukapheresis produced roughly between roughly 0.85 and 9 billion PBMCs. The paper's findings and limits, for the study overall: Clonotypes shared by all four sorted-subset donors showed higher generation probabilities than non-shared clonotypes. The small number of donors limited the genetic and exposure-history diversity represented. Pairwise subsampling indicated that sequencing depth was expected to affect the degree of clonotype sharing among donors. Sharing across four donors was observed for around 5% of naive CD4, 3.5% of naive CD8, about 2.3% of memory CD4, and around 0.44% of memory CD8 clonotypes. Sampling was restricted to blood, and TCR repertoires in tissues likely differ from the TCR repertoires found in blood. Rarefaction of sorted-subset datasets indicated incomplete sequencing despite the large sequencing depth. Naive subsets generally had larger estimated clonotype richness than memory subsets.

The donors were healthy, HIV-negative adults with no recently reported acute infections or vaccinations. Every donor was a Caucasian adult living in Nashville, Tennessee, USA. CD4+ T cells were enriched through magnetic negative selection, after which naive cells were positively selected on CD45RA and the remaining negative fraction served as the memory subset. Blood was collected by leukapheresis, and PBMCs were isolated by Ficoll-Histopaque density gradient centrifugation and then cryopreserved in liquid nitrogen vapor phase. Analytical flow cytometry was used to check the purity and quantity of every magnetically sorted T cell population. Genomic DNA was isolated from each sorted fraction and quantified by UV absorbance on a Nanodrop 2000c. From the cysteine through the phenylalanine, the CDR3 covers 15 amino acids. CDR3 DNA only is kept here, 45 bases in frame from base 1. Trimming takes 5 bases off V and 12 bases off J; junction bases not matched to a gene: 14. For CDR1 and CDR2, the germline V gene lists MNHEY and SVGAGI.

A word on this clone: Its antigen remains unidentified. No per-base quality is available; no much larger clone lies one base away.

Using the deep immunoSEQ assay, multiplex PCR amplified TCR CDR3 regions from genomic DNA. For each cell subset, the extracted genomic DNA was distributed evenly across all wells of several immunoSEQ 96-well plates, and each plate served as one replicate. For sorted subsets, each replicate PCR was loaded with 200 ng genomic DNA, equivalent to 30,000 or so T cell genomes. Purified libraries were quantified with a Qubit 3.0 fluorometer, sized on a Bioanalyzer 2100, and re-quantified with the KAPA Library Quantification kit. Every immunoSEQ 96-well plate was sequenced on a dedicated single-read 150-cycle Illumina NextSeq 550 flow cell. Regarding the original processing steps: Because only junctional sequences without quality scores were contained in the immunoSEQ output, filtering matching that applied to full-length reads could not be performed. To assign V/J genes and CDR3, sequences were annotated using PyIR, a Python wrapper for IgBLAST v1.9, with IMGT germline references. Reads were removed for weak V/J assignments (E-value above 1e-6), missing CDR3, stop codons, out-of-frame junctions, or ambiguous translated residues. V3J clonotypes were defined by identical inferred V gene, J gene, and CDR3 amino acid sequence. Percentage overlap between repertoires was computed as shared unique clonotypes divided by the size of the smaller repertoire. RTK rarefaction, the Chao1 estimator, and Recon v2.1 estimates of unobserved clonotypes were used to assess repertoire richness. Generation probabilities for all TCRbeta clonotypes obtained by the gDNA method from several donors were computed using OLGA. Sourced from immuneACCESS, this table was stored by TCRdb with only in-frame sequences that have V and J called. A share of the clones is absent; for the studies checked, an unresolved V gene accounts for under half, and the remainder has no known explanation. That table gives V, J and clone size, and the DNA gave D and trimming. The sample table contains about 1.1 million clones; only one count was recorded for around three quarters of them. Approximately 0.5% of the sample comes from the top ten.

This sequence originates from a man aged 18 to 30 in good health. Some clones in this sample may be carry-over from other donors' samples. Sequencing input: memory CD4+ T cells from PBMCs. The label giving this sample's cell subset or site can be read as: CD45RA-negative fraction. The rearrangement combines TRBV6-5 with TRBJ2-7, with 12 middle bases fitting TRBD1. The CDR3 amino acid sequence is: CASSPGTGGSRARYF. The DNA sequence follows: TGTGCCAGCAGTCCCGGGACAGGGGGCTCCCGGGCGCGGTACTTC.